This TCR beta chain originates from a study of cytomegalovirus exposure and HLA in healthy donors. General study results and limits: With later analysis, a missense DCLRE1C variant became linked to TCR beta V- and J-gene trimming. Researchers reported from a later analysis that most CMV-associated TCR beta chains appeared HLA-restricted. A later analysis associated roughly 15,000 TCR beta sequences with HLA alleles at a 0.05 false discovery rate. As confirmed in vitro, a few CMV-associated chains were specific for CMV antigens.

CDR1 and CDR2 (germline): LNHDA, SQIVND (reference sequence). V shed 2 bases, J shed 4 bases, and the junction held 4 bases outside the gene matches. The CDR3 is 14 amino acids. Primers for the PCR totalled 60 Vbeta and 13 Jbeta. The data were produced by immunoSEQ multiplex PCR, yet TCRdb's version contains in-frame clones alone and is incomplete. The sample has about 140,000 clones, 85% to 90% seen once. Concerning this clone: Its antigen remains unknown.

V and J are TRBV19 and TRBJ2-5; 7 bases align to TRBD2. The receptor was isolated from a woman aged 25 to 39 in good health and CMV-seronegative. What was sequenced was PBMCs. CDR3: CASSIISSGETQYF. The CDR3 DNA reads TGTGCCAGTAGTATAATCTCTAGCGGAGAGACCCAGTACTTC.